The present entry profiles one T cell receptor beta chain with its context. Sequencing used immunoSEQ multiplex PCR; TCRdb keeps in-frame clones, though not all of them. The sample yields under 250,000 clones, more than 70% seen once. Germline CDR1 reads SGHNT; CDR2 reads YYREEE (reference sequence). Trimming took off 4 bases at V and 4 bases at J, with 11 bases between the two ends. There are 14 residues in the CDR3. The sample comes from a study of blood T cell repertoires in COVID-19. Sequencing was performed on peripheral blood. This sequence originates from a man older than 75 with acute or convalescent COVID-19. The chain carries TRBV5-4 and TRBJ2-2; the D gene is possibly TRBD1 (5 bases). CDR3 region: CASSTGHGTGELFF. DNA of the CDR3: TGTGCCAGCAGCACAGGACACGGCACCGGGGAGCTGTTTTTT.